This T cell receptor beta chain was documented in a study of blood T cell repertoires in COVID-19. In the source study's methods: Scientists estimated how many nucleated cells there were by amplifying reference gene primers. Method: immunoSEQ multiplex PCR; TCRdb's copy keeps in-frame clones and lacks some. The V and J calls and clone size are taken from that table; D and trimming were inferred from the DNA. The repertoire holds roughly 190,000 clones, approximately 84% seen once, with 3% to 3.5% in the top ten. V dropped 8 bases and J dropped 3 bases, with 8 bases sitting between them. The CDR3 sequence is 12 residues long. Germline assignment: CDR1 SNHLY and CDR2 FYNNEI. Enrollees, about 18 to 100 years old, lived in about two dozen US areas. Recovery meant two consecutive negative NP/OP PCR tests, professional clearance, or resolved symptoms.

This chain links TRBV2 with TRBJ1-5, with D possibly matching TRBD1 (6 bases). The sequence was collected from a woman younger than 45 who had recovered from COVID-19. Sequenced: PBMCs or T cells enriched from blood (not recorded which). The CDR3 region is CASGQHNQPQHF. The CDR3 nucleotides read TGTGCCAGCGGACAGCACAATCAGCCCCAGCATTTT. Full variable domain (missing parts from reference TRBV2 and TRBJ1-5): EPEVTQTPSHQVTQMGQEVILRCVPISNHLYFYWYRQILGQKVEFLVSFYNNEISEKSEIFDDQFSVERPDGSNFTLKIRSTKLEDSAMYFCASGQHNQPQHFGDGTRLSIL.